The clone carrying this T cell receptor beta chain was detected many times. Its matching antigen is unknown. This sample is part of a study of CD8+CD57+ T cells in acquired aplastic anemia. The CDR3 is 17 amino acids. The germline V gene encodes CDR1 LNHDA and CDR2 SQIVND (reference sequence). Trimming took 6 bases from V and 1 from J; bases not matched to a gene: 14. Whole-study findings and limits: It was found that roughly 31 CD8+ CDR3 sequences were shared between patients and controls.

It was patients with CD8+CD57+ cell expansion by flow cytometry who were chosen for sequencing. Researchers used genomic DNA as the template to profile TCR beta VDJ and CDR3. TCRdb independently ran MiXCR on the reads; one entry per CDR3 protein. The table has some 170,000 distinct CDR3 sequences, roughly 43% seen once. The receptor's source is a human donor with aplastic anemia. The sample taken for sequencing was sorted CD4+, CD8+, or CD8+CD57+ T cells (not recorded which) from PBMCs. The V gene is TRBV19, the J gene TRBJ1-2, with 7 bases fitting TRBD1. CDR3 nucleotides: TGTGCCAGTAGGAGATCGACAGGGACTTACCTTAACTATGGCTACACCTTC. Translating it yields CASRRSTGTYLNYGYTF.